Shown below are 20 T cell receptor beta chains from a single sample sequenced in a study of T cells in Graves' hyperthyroidism and ophthalmopathy (dated by TCRdb to between 2018 and 2021). Library construction relied on multiplex PCR. The instrument given in TCRdb is Illumina HiSeq 2000. The TCR beta CDR3 regions were amplified from RNA transcripts. For the first round of RT-PCR on the TCR CDR3, the HTBI primer set was used together with the Qiagen OneStep RT-PCR kit. TCRdb took the public reads, trimmed them with fastp at Q25, ran MiXCR for clone calling and kept in-frame beta chains. Every CDR3 protein is listed once, alongside the most common genes and DNA of its rows. The sample table lists 300,000 to 500,000 distinct CDR3 sequences, approximately 15% of them with a count of one. Of the sample, over 25% falls within the top ten clones. Sequencing used blood. All receptors derive from a woman aged 25 to 39 with Graves' hyperthyroidism.

This clonotype was seen more than once but under ten times. V gene TRBV6-6 combines with J gene TRBJ2-5; D perhaps matches TRBD1 (5 bases). V was clipped by 0 bases and J by 5 bases, with 10 bases between them. Germline lookup yields CDR1 MNHNY and CDR2 SVGAGI (reference sequence). The CDR3 consists of 14 residues. The CDR3 region is CASSYSGPWETQYF. In DNA form, the CDR3 reads TGTGCCAGCAGTTACTCGGGGCCGTGGGAGACCCAGTACTTC.

The chain recombines TRBV20-1 with TRBJ2-1; 10 nucleotides line up with TRBD2. Germline CDR1 DFQATT, CDR2 SNEGSKA (reference sequence). The CDR3 spans 13 residues. V dropped 4 bases and J dropped 8; count of bases not matched to a gene: 5. The CDR3 bases are TGCAGTGCTACTAGCGGGAGATACCATGAGCAGTTCTTC. Protein product: CSATSGRYHEQFF.

This clonotype showed up many times. The V call is TRBV3-1, the J call TRBJ2-3; TRBD2 might be the D (5 bases). The germline CDR1 and CDR2 sequences are LGHDT and YNNKEL (reference sequence). The CDR3 sequence is 15 residues long. Trimming took 0 bases from V and 2 from J, leaving 9 bases between them. The CDR3 sequence is CASSQDWTVTDTQYF. In nucleotides, the CDR3 is TGTGCCAGCAGCCAAGATTGGACTGTCACAGATACGCAGTATTTT.

This clonotype was picked up many times. The chain recombines TRBV19 with TRBJ2-2, with a weak D call TRBD1 (5 bases). The CDR3 is 13 amino acids. From germline, CDR1 is LNHDA and CDR2 SQIVND (reference sequence). V lost 5 bases to trimming and J lost 1 base, with 5 bases between them. The CDR3 DNA is TGTGCCAGTAGTGACAGGAACACCGGGGAGCTGTTTTTT. Residues: CASSDRNTGELFF.

This clonotype has a count of ten or more. The CDR3 DNA reads TGTGCCAGCAGCTTAGCGGGAGTGGCCTACAATGAGCAGTTCTTC. Residues: CASSLAGVAYNEQFF. V is TRBV7-2 and J is TRBJ2-1, with D possibly being TRBD2 (5 bases). Germline-derived CDR1 and CDR2 are SGHTA and FQGNSA. The CDR3 is 15 amino acids. Trimming left V 0 bases short and J 2 bases short, with 8 bases between.

A word on this clonotype: Being one base from a much bigger clone, this may be a read error. CDR3 region: CSAWTADSGYTF. Here the CDR3 DNA reads TGCAGCGCTTGGACAGCGGACTCTGGCTACACCTTC. The rearrangement links TRBV29-1 to TRBJ1-2, with D tentatively TRBD1 (6 bases). CDR3 size: 12 residues. Germline lookup yields CDR1 SQVTM and CDR2 ANQGSEA. V lost 7 bases to trimming and J lost 7 bases, with 16 bases between them.

This chain joins TRBV20-1 and TRBJ2-2; D gene uncertain. The CDR3 sequence is 18 residues long. The germline V gene encodes CDR1 DFQATT and CDR2 SNEGSKA (reference sequence). Trimming shortened V by 0 bases and J by 2 bases, and 19 bases separated the two germline ends. The CDR3 DNA reads as TGCAGTGCTAGAGATCCCCTGAAAAAAGGGAAAAACACCGGGGAGCTGTTTTTT. It is translated as CSARDPLKKGKNTGELFF.

The rearrangement uses TRBV5-4 and TRBJ1-1, with D unresolved. V was pared by 0 bases and J by 0 bases, with 9 bases between. Germline loops: CDR1 SGHNT, CDR2 YYREEE (reference sequence). The CDR3 extends over 15 amino acids. DNA for the CDR3: TGTGCCAGCAGCTTGGAGGGTCCCATGAACACTGAAGCTTTCTTT. Translating it yields CASSLEGPMNTEAFF.

The chain links TRBV7-9 to TRBJ2-3, with 8 bases that match TRBD1. This CDR3 contains 15 residues. J gave up 2 bases and V 3 bases, and 4 bases lay outside the gene matches. Germline CDR1 is SEHNR and CDR2 is FQNEAQ (reference sequence). The CDR3 coding sequence is TGTGCCAGCAGCTTCACTCAGGGGGCCACAGATACGCAGTATTTT. Translation: CASSFTQGATDTQYF.

This clonotype was recorded at least ten times. The rearrangement uses TRBV28 and TRBJ2-7; 7 bases match TRBD2. J gave up 4 bases and V 3 bases, and 0 bases lay outside the gene matches. Germline CDR1 MDHEN, CDR2 SYDVKM. This CDR3 has 12 amino acids. The CDR3 DNA is TGTGCCAGCAGTTTGCGGGAGTACGAGCAGTACTTC. It specifies CASSLREYEQYF. Based on the CDR3 plus reference TRBV28 and TRBJ2-7, the full variable domain is DVKVTQSSRYLVKRTGEKVFLECVQDMDHENMFWYRQDPGLGLRLIYFSYDVKMKEKGDIPEGYSVSREKKERFSLILESASTNQTSMYLCASSLREYEQYFGPGTRLTVT.

On this clonotype: Possible read error: a much larger clone is one base away. The chain combines TRBV3-1 with TRBJ2-7, with a possible D match to TRBD2 (5 bases). Trimming shortened V by 3 bases and J by 2 bases, and 5 bases separated the two germline ends. The V gene's germline CDR1 is LGHDT and CDR2 YNNKEL (reference sequence). The CDR3 loop spans 12 amino acids. The CDR3 nucleotides are TGTGCCAGCAGCCACGGGGCCTACGAGCAGTACTTC. It translates to CASSHGAYEQYF.

The chain is built from TRBV18 and TRBJ2-7; 9 bases fit TRBD1. The CDR3 totals 17 residues. Trimming cost V 2 bases and J 4 bases; bases outside gene matches: 12. Germline V CDR1 and CDR2: KGHSH, LQKENI. DNA for the CDR3: TGTGCCAGCTCACCATCTCTCCTTGGACAGGGGATATACGAGCAGTACTTC. As protein: CASSPSLLGQGIYEQYF.

V gene TRBV7-8 combines with J gene TRBJ1-1; 7 bases align to TRBD1. The CDR3 length is 15 residues. With V trimmed by 5 bases and J by 7 bases, 13 bases remained unmatched. Germline V gives CDR1 SGHVS, CDR2 FQNEAQ. The CDR3 coding sequence is TGTGCCAGCAGCCCACGACAGGGTCTAGGGAGTGAAGCTTTCTTT. Protein: CASSPRQGLGSEAFF.

This clonotype was found a few times. The chain links TRBV19 to TRBJ2-3; perhaps D is TRBD1 or TRBD2 (5 bases each). Trimming stripped 3 bases from V and 1 base from J, with 11 bases between. This CDR3 contains 15 residues. Per germline, CDR1 LNHDA and CDR2 SQIVND (reference sequence). The chain's CDR3 is CASSIGDHRTDTQYF. In DNA form, the CDR3 reads TGTGCCAGTAGTATCGGGGACCATCGCACAGATACGCAGTATTTT.

This clonotype was seen ten or more times. V and J are TRBV11-2 and TRBJ1-4; TRBD1 is a possible D gene (6 bases). The V and J ends lost 2 bases and 4 bases respectively, with 8 bases between them. The CDR3 is made up of 14 amino acids. CDR1 and CDR2 (germline): SGHAT, FQNNGV. The CDR3 region has the DNA TGTGCCAGCAGCTTAAGGGGGGGTAATGAAAAACTGTTTTTT. Translated, it gives CASSLRGGNEKLFF. Full variable domain (remainder filled in from reference TRBV11-2 and TRBJ1-4): EAGVAQSPRYKIIEKRQSVAFWCNPISGHATLYWYQQILGQGPKLLIQFQNNGVVDDSQLPKDRFSAERLKGVDSTLKIQPAKLEDSAVYLCASSLRGGNEKLFFGSGTQLSVL.

This clonotype was observed a handful of times. The rearrangement uses TRBV28 and TRBJ2-3; D not resolved. Trimming shortened V by 3 bases and J by 0 bases, and 7 bases separated the two germline ends. Per the germline V gene, CDR1 is MDHEN and CDR2 is SYDVKM. This CDR3 is 14 amino acids long. CDR3 region: CASSLMPSTDTQYF. Here the CDR3 DNA reads TGTGCCAGCAGTTTGATGCCGAGCACAGATACGCAGTATTTT. The full variable domain, completed using reference TRBV28 and TRBJ2-3, is DVKVTQSSRYLVKRTGEKVFLECVQDMDHENMFWYRQDPGLGLRLIYFSYDVKMKEKGDIPEGYSVSREKKERFSLILESASTNQTSMYLCASSLMPSTDTQYFGPGTRLTVL.

The chain uses TRBV24-1 and TRBJ1-1; 7 bases agree with TRBD1. Germline V lookup: CDR1 KGHDR, CDR2 SFDVKD. The CDR3 consists of 11 residues. The trim removed 6 bases at V and 10 bases at J, leaving 4 bases unmatched. CDR3: CATSTGTVAFF. The CDR3 DNA follows: TGTGCCACCAGTACCGGGACAGTAGCTTTCTTT.

In this sample, this clonotype turned up many times. This chain connects TRBV7-2 to TRBJ2-1; 11 bases are shared with TRBD2. Germline loops: CDR1 SGHTA, CDR2 FQGNSA. V shed 5 bases and J 7 bases; nucleotides not matched to a gene: 13. The CDR3 contains 17 residues. The CDR3 nucleotides read TGTGCCAGCAGCGTCGGGACTAGCGGAGCCTTACGGAATGAGCAGTTCTTC. It codes for CASSVGTSGALRNEQFF.

The CDR3 nucleotides read TGTGCCAGCAGCCCCCGCACAGGGACAGAACTCTACGAGCAGTACTTC. It yields the protein CASSPRTGTELYEQYF. V gene TRBV5-8 combines with J gene TRBJ2-7; 7 bases are a match to TRBD1. This CDR3 comprises 16 residues. Germline trimming cut 4 bases from V and 3 bases from J; bases unmatched to any gene: 13. CDR1 is SGHTS, CDR2 YDEGEE, per germline.

Many counts were recorded for this clonotype. The V gene is TRBV3-1, the J gene TRBJ1-3; D not certain. The CDR3 sequence is 14 residues long. Germline assignment: CDR1 LGHDT and CDR2 YNNKEL (reference sequence). The germline V and J ends were trimmed by 7 bases and 4 bases, with 14 bases remaining between them. The CDR3, as DNA: TGTGCCAGCACCTCGGAACCCTTCGGAAACACCATATATTTT. It codes for CASTSEPFGNTIYF. Full variable domain (outside the CDR3, taken from reference TRBV3-1 and TRBJ1-3): DTAVSQTPKYLVTQMGNDKSIKCEQNLGHDTMYWYKQDSKKFLKIMFSYNNKELIINETVPNRFSPKSPDKAHLNLHINSLELGDSAVYFCASTSEPFGNTIYFGEGSWLTVV.